In its sample, the clone carrying this T cell receptor beta chain was seen a few times. This specimen belongs to a study of liver allograft versus peripheral blood T cells. At the level of the study: The study compared liver allograft T cell receptor repertoires against peripheral blood repertoires of liver transplant recipients.

V was cut by 4 bases and J by 6 bases, with 7 bases left in between. CDR1 and CDR2 (germline): SGHAT, FQNNGV. The CDR3 totals 11 residues. MiXCR was run by TCRdb on the reads, yielding one entry per CDR3 protein. Among approximately 3,000 distinct CDR3 sequences listed, roughly 17% were seen once. The TCR sequence derives from a human patient who had a liver transplant. Some T cells may be transferred from the graft donor. The chain links TRBV11-2 to TRBJ2-7; weak D call: TRBD2 (6 bases). CDR3 sequence: CASSSGGEQYF. For the CDR3, the DNA is TGTGCCAGCAGCTCCGGGGGCGAGCAGTACTTC.